Below are 16 T cell receptor beta chains sequenced from a single sample in a study of brain T cells in children with intractable seizures. The table came from immunoSEQ multiplex PCR; TCRdb's copy has only in-frame clones and leaves some out. This table holds approximately 110,000 clones, 94% found once. This specimen was peripheral blood, taken at surgery. These receptors were obtained from a boy younger than two with hemimegalencephaly and intractable seizures.

The chain links TRBV7-2 to TRBJ2-7; D is tentatively TRBD1 or TRBD2 (5 bases each). Per the germline V gene, CDR1 is SGHTA and CDR2 is FQGNSA. This CDR3 is built from 18 residues. V lost 1 base, J lost 4 bases, and 23 bases lay in between. This chain's CDR3 is CASSLVFVGKGAGYEQYF. Here the CDR3 DNA reads TGTGCCAGCAGCTTAGTCTTCGTGGGGAAAGGGGCGGGTTACGAGCAGTACTTC.

The genes are TRBV11-2 and TRBJ1-1; D perhaps matches TRBD1 (5 bases). Germline V CDR1 and CDR2: SGHAT, FQNNGV. The CDR3 extends over 14 amino acids. V was cut by 3 bases and J by 6 bases, with 14 bases left in between. This chain's CDR3 is CASSFPGGWAEAFF. Written as DNA, the CDR3 is TGTGCCAGCAGCTTCCCCGGGGGGTGGGCTGAAGCTTTCTTT.

The chain is built from TRBV4-3 and TRBJ2-2; 8 positions match TRBD2. This CDR3 comprises 15 residues. Germline V gene data show CDR1 as LGHNA and CDR2 as YSLEER. V trimming: 1 base; J trimming: 6 bases; junction bases outside the gene matches: 4. CDR3 amino acids: CASSQGAGGPGELFF. CDR3 nucleotides: TGCGCCAGCAGCCAAGGGGCGGGGGGTCCCGGGGAGCTGTTTTTT.

Concerning this clone: The CDR3 does not close with the conserved phenylalanine or tryptophan, likely indicating a read error. The DNA is left out, because the CDR3 cannot be placed on it with certainty; the CDR3 is given as TCRdb lists it. The chain recombines TRBV7-8 with TRBJ1-2; the table calls TRBD1, which could not be checked here. The CDR3 numbers 11 amino acids, ends counted. CDR1 and CDR2 (germline): SGHVS, FQNEAQ. The CDR3 is CASRGSTGGKS.

V and J are TRBV28 and TRBJ1-4; a weak D match, TRBD1 (6 bases). This CDR3 contains 12 residues. Trimming took off 10 bases at V and 4 bases at J, with 10 bases between the two ends. Germline V CDR1 and CDR2: MDHEN, SYDVKM. The CDR3 here is CATGQINEKLFF. CDR3 DNA: TGTGCCACCGGACAGATTAATGAAAAACTGTTTTTT.

The V and J genes are TRBV19 and TRBJ1-2; D is unclear. This CDR3 region has 13 residues. V shed 6 bases and J shed 3 bases, with 11 bases lying between them. CDR1 and CDR2 from the germline V gene are LNHDA and SQIVND (reference sequence). The CDR3 sequence: CASRLLTDYGYTF. In DNA, the CDR3 is TGTGCCAGTAGGCTACTGACGGACTATGGCTACACCTTC.

The chain employs TRBV7-9 and TRBJ2-2, with D maybe TRBD2 (5 bases). The CDR3 sequence is 16 residues long. With 1 base removed from V and 1 base from J, the gap between germline ends came to 10 bases. CDR1 and CDR2 from the germline V gene are SEHNR and FQNEAQ (reference sequence). CDR3 protein: CASSLVRVLNTGELFF. The CDR3 DNA reads as TGTGCCAGCAGCTTAGTGCGGGTCCTGAACACCGGGGAGCTGTTTTTT.

The chain recombines TRBV19 with TRBJ2-1; D might be TRBD2 (6 bases). In germline, CDR1 is LNHDA, CDR2 SQIVND (reference sequence). V was trimmed by 6 bases and J by 5 bases, leaving 8 bases between them. The CDR3 runs 12 residues. CDR3 in amino acids: CASRGLHNEQFF. The CDR3, as DNA: TGTGCCAGTAGAGGACTACACAATGAGCAGTTCTTC.

This sequence joins TRBV27 and TRBJ1-2; tentatively, D is TRBD1 (6 bases). V lost 9 bases and J lost 5, with 16 bases in between. This CDR3 has 13 amino acids. The V gene's germline CDR1 is MNHEY and CDR2 SMNVEV (reference sequence). This chain's CDR3 is CASGRTVFYGYTF. The CDR3 region has the DNA TGTGCCAGTGGGAGGACAGTTTTTTATGGCTACACCTTC.

The chain combines TRBV4-1 with TRBJ2-5; D uncertain. The germline CDR1 and CDR2 sequences are MGHRA and YSYEKL. V was trimmed by 5 bases and J by 5 bases, leaving 12 bases between them. The CDR3 runs 13 residues. CDR3 in DNA: TGCGCCAGCAGCGATAGGGTGGGCGAGACCCAGTACTTC. Amino acids: CASSDRVGETQYF.

This chain joins TRBV5-1 and TRBJ2-1, with 8 bases matching TRBD2. J gave up 0 bases and V 4 bases, and 9 bases lay outside the gene matches. The CDR3 has 17 amino acids. The germline V gene encodes CDR1 SGHRS and CDR2 YFSETQ. The CDR3 protein is CASSPPTSEISYNEQFF. CDR3 DNA sequence: TGCGCCAGCAGCCCCCCGACTAGCGAGATCTCCTACAATGAGCAGTTCTTC. The whole variable domain, remainder taken from reference TRBV5-1 and TRBJ2-1, is KAGVTQTPRYLIKTRGQQVTLSCSPISGHRSVSWYQQTPGQGLQFLFEYFSETQRNKGNFPGRFSGRQFSNSRSEMNVSTLELGDSALYLCASSPPTSEISYNEQFFGPGTRLTVL.

The V gene is TRBV27, the J gene TRBJ2-5; D is possibly TRBD2 (5 bases). The CDR3 is 15 residues long. From germline, CDR1 is MNHEY and CDR2 SMNVEV (reference sequence). V dropped 2 bases and J dropped 4 bases, with 14 bases sitting between them. CDR3 sequence reads: CASSLSFVGVETQYF. In DNA form, the CDR3 reads TGTGCCAGCAGTTTAAGTTTCGTGGGAGTAGAGACCCAGTACTTC.

The V gene is TRBV10-3, the J gene TRBJ2-7, with TRBD1 as a possible D gene (5 bases). CDR3 size: 13 residues. V lost 4 bases, J lost 2 bases, and 9 bases lay in between. Germline loops: CDR1 ENHRY, CDR2 SYGVKD. CDR3 nucleotides: TGTGCCATCAGTGCAGGGTCCCCCTACGAGCAGTACTTC. This translates into CAISAGSPYEQYF.

The chain recombines TRBV27 with TRBJ2-2; TRBD2 aligns across 10 bases. V dropped 2 bases and J dropped 6; count of bases not matched to a gene: 6. The length of the CDR3 is 16 residues. Germline lookup yields CDR1 MNHEY and CDR2 SMNVEV (reference sequence). CDR3 in DNA: TGTGCCAGCAGTTTAGGAGCGGGAGGGCCCTCCGGGGAGCTGTTTTTT. As protein: CASSLGAGGPSGELFF.

The V gene is TRBV15, the J gene TRBJ1-4, with D unclear. V was shortened by 1 base and J by 8 bases, with 5 bases between the two germline ends. Germline V gives CDR1 LNHNV, CDR2 YYDKDF (reference sequence). This CDR3 is built from 12 residues. CDR3 nucleotides: TGTGCCACCAGCAGAGGGAGGGAAAAACTGTTTTTT. Translation gives CATSRGREKLFF.

In its sample, this clone was seen once. This chain connects TRBV6-2 or TRBV6-3 to TRBJ2-1; perhaps D is TRBD1 or TRBD2 (5 bases each). Germline assignment: CDR1 MNHEY and CDR2 SVGEGT. Trimming took 2 bases from V and 9 from J, leaving 14 bases between them. This CDR3 is 14 amino acids long. The CDR3, as DNA: TGTGCCAGCAGTTACGGGACGTTGGGGGTTGAGCAGTTCTTC. Translating gives CASSYGTLGVEQFF.